These T cell receptor beta chains were read from a single sample in a study of cytomegalovirus exposure and HLA in healthy donors. Generated by immunoSEQ multiplex PCR, the TCRdb table keeps only in-frame clones and is missing some. The repertoire holds some 90,000 clones, with roughly 73% as singletons. The sample consisted of PBMCs. The source is a boy younger than 18 in good health and CMV-seronegative. CDR3s include the opening cysteine and the closing phenylalanine or tryptophan. D genes are given only for firm matches. Where a row states a size, it is once, few, many or the class of an expanded clone; other rows omit it.

V gene,clone size,J gene,CDR3 length,D gene,CDR3 DNA,CDR3 protein
TRBV9,.,TRBJ2-1,15,TRBD1,TGTGCCAGCAGCGTAGTCGGACAGGGCTACAATGAGCAGTTCTTC,CASSVVGQGYNEQFF
TRBV4-1,few,TRBJ2-2,14,.,TGCGCCAGCAGCCAAGAGGCCTACACCGGGGAGCTGTTTTTT,CASSQEAYTGELFF
TRBV10-2,.,TRBJ2-7,14,.,TGCGCCAGCAGCCCTCTCGCGGCCCCCTACGAGCAGTACTTC,CASSPLAAPYEQYF
TRBV7-3,.,TRBJ2-2,14,TRBD1,TGTGCCAGCAGCTCCACAGGGGTGGTTGGGGAGCTGTTTTTT,CASSSTGVVGELFF
TRBV4-3,.,TRBJ2-7,13,.,TGCGCCAGCAGCCAAATGACGGAGGGGGAGCAGTACTTC,CASSQMTEGEQYF
TRBV2,once,TRBJ2-1,16,.,TGTGCCAGCAGTGAAGGGGCCACGTATGAGTACAATGAGCAGTTCTTC,CASSEGATYEYNEQFF
TRBV6-1,.,TRBJ1-4,13,.,TGTGCCAGCCACCAGGGCACCGGGGAAAAACTGTTTTTT,CASHQGTGEKLFF
TRBV30,.,TRBJ1-1,13,.,TGTGCCTGGAGTCCCATCCTGAACACTGAAGCTTTCTTT,CAWSPILNTEAFF
TRBV18,.,TRBJ1-3,16,.,TGTGCCAGCTCAGCCACTACAGGAAGAATCGGAAACACCATATATTTT,CASSATTGRIGNTIYF
TRBV6-5,.,TRBJ1-3,15,.,TGTGCCAGCAGAGCCCGACAGCGTATTGGAAACACCATATATTTT,CASRARQRIGNTIYF
TRBV2,.,TRBJ2-3,15,TRBD2,TGTGCCAGCAGTGAAGAAGCGGGGGGCGACGATACGCAGTATTTT,CASSEEAGGDDTQYF